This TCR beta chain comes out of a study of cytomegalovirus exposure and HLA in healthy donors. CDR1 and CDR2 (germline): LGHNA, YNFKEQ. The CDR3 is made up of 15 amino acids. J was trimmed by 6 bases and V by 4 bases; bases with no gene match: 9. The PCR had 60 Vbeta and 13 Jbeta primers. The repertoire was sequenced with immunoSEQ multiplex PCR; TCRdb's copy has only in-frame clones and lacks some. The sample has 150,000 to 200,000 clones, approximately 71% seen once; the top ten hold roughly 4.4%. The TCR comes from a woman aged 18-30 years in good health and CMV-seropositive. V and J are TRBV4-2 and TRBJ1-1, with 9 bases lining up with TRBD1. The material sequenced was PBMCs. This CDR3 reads CASSRLGTGRSEAFF. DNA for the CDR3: TGTGCCAGCAGCCGCCTAGGGACAGGGAGATCTGAAGCTTTCTTT.